Below, 14 T cell receptor beta chains from the same sample are listed, as sequenced in a study of T-cell memory formation after mild COVID-19. MiXCR, applied by TCRdb to the 5' RACE reads, yields one record per CDR3 protein. Of over 120,000 distinct CDR3 sequences in the sample, about 5.5% are singletons; the top ten hold more than 2%. Sequenced material: PBMCs or a T cell subset sorted from them (not recorded which). All receptors derive from an adult woman who had mild COVID-19 (a few samples of this study predate the infection). Cell type and time point are not known.

This clonotype has ten or more counts. The chain uses TRBV7-3 and TRBJ2-1; 13 nucleotides match TRBD2. The V and J ends lost 1 base and 5 bases, in that order; junction bases with no gene match: 5. In germline, CDR1 is SGHTA, CDR2 FQGTGA. This CDR3 comprises 17 residues. In DNA, the CDR3 is TGTGCCAGCAGCTTAATGGGGGGACTAGCGGGGAACAATGAGCAGTTCTTC. Encoded protein: CASSLMGGLAGNNEQFF.

The rearrangement links TRBV15 to TRBJ2-6; TRBD1 or TRBD2 may be the D gene (6 bases each). V lost 3 bases and J 0 bases, leaving 12 bases between the germline ends. The CDR3 has 17 amino acids. Germline lookup yields CDR1 LNHNV and CDR2 YYDKDF (reference sequence). As DNA, the CDR3 is TGTGCCACCAGCAGGGAGGGACACTTCTCTGGGGCCAACGTCCTGACTTTC. Translated, it gives CATSREGHFSGANVLTF.

This clonotype was seen only a few times. The V call is TRBV6-2 or TRBV6-3, the J call TRBJ2-5; the match to TRBD1 covers 7 bases. Trimming cost V 3 bases and J 3 bases; bases outside gene matches: 4. This CDR3 contains 14 residues. Germline V gene data show CDR1 as MNHEY and CDR2 as SVGEGT. CDR3 coding DNA: TGTGCCAGCAGTTATCGGGACAGAAAAGAGACCCAGTACTTC. Protein: CASSYRDRKETQYF.

This clonotype was detected ten times or more. This chain uses TRBV4-2 with TRBJ1-3; D uncertain. The CDR3 runs to 17 residues. Germline loops: CDR1 LGHNA, CDR2 YNFKEQ. V was pared by 0 bases and J by 1 base, with 13 bases between. CDR3 nucleotides: TGTGCCAGCAGCCAAGAGGCCCACAGCGCGTCTGGAAACACCATATATTTT. Protein: CASSQEAHSASGNTIYF.

A few counts support this clonotype. A single base separates this from a much larger clone, so it may be a read error. This chain joins TRBV5-8 and TRBJ1-1; D not certain. The CDR3 covers 15 residues. Germline CDR1 reads SGHTS; CDR2 reads YDEGEE. The CDR3 sequence is CASSLERWMNTESFF. CDR3 DNA sequence: TGTGCCAGCAGCTTGGAGCGGTGGATGAACACTGAATCTTTCTTT.

This clonotype was seen a handful of times. This rearrangement joins TRBV7-3 to TRBJ2-2; no reliable D call. Trimming cost V 4 bases and J 5 bases, with 11 bases left between them. The CDR3 is 14 residues long. CDR1 and CDR2 from the germline V gene are SGHTA and FQGTGA. The CDR3 region has the DNA TGTGCCAGCAGCTCCGGGCCTCGGACCGGGGAGCTGTTTTTT. Translating it yields CASSSGPRTGELFF.

This clonotype was picked up many times. The chain recombines TRBV7-3 with TRBJ2-5; D uncertain. This CDR3 contains 13 residues. Germline-derived CDR1 and CDR2 are SGHTA and FQGTGA. Trimming removed 5 bases at V and 7 bases at J, with 14 bases between. CDR3 sequence: CASSPLGDGTQYF. DNA of the CDR3: TGTGCCAGCAGCCCTCTCGGAGACGGGACCCAGTACTTC. The variable domain in full, completed from reference TRBV7-3 and TRBJ2-5, reads GAGVSQTPSNKVTEKGKYVELRCDPISGHTALYWYRQSLGQGPEFLIYFQGTGAADDSGLPNDRFFAVRPEGSVSTLKIQRTERGDSAVYLCASSPLGDGTQYFGPGTRLLVL.

This clonotype was seen a few times. V gene TRBV5-1 combines with J gene TRBJ2-3, with D possibly being TRBD1 (5 bases). This CDR3 contains 16 residues. V was shortened by 1 base and J by 2 bases, with 14 bases between the two germline ends. CDR1 is SGHRS, CDR2 YFSETQ, per germline. Here the CDR3 reads CASSLRGTQTTDTQYF. CDR3 sequence (DNA): TGCGCCAGCAGCTTGAGGGGCACCCAGACCACAGATACGCAGTATTTT.

This clonotype turned up a few times. The chain links TRBV12-3 or TRBV12-4 to TRBJ1-4, with D unresolved. The V and J ends lost 6 bases and 2 bases respectively, with 10 bases between them. CDR3 length equals 14 residues. CDR3 sequence reads: CASSSGVTNEKLFF. The CDR3 nucleotides read TGTGCCAGCAGCTCCGGGGTGACTAATGAAAAACTGTTTTTT.

This clonotype was observed many times. The V and J genes are TRBV29-1 and TRBJ2-1; either TRBD1 or TRBD2 may supply D (5 bases each). Between the trimmed V and J ends, which lost 6 bases and 2 bases, there was a span of 17 bases. The CDR3 totals 15 residues. The germline V gene encodes CDR1 SQVTM and CDR2 ANQGSEA. The CDR3 here is CSVPGTQKAYNEQFF. The CDR3, as DNA: TGCAGCGTCCCCGGGACCCAAAAGGCCTACAATGAGCAGTTCTTC.

This chain links TRBV5-6 with TRBJ1-4, with no clear D. Trimming took 4 bases from V and 3 from J, leaving 13 bases between them. Germline CDR1 is SGHDT and CDR2 is YYEEEE. CDR3 length: 15 amino acids. CDR3 region: CASSPRGVANEKLFF. CDR3 coding DNA: TGTGCCAGCAGCCCCCGTGGGGTAGCTAATGAAAAACTGTTTTTT.

This clonotype was detected many times. V and J are TRBV7-6 and TRBJ1-1; no reliable D call. CDR3 length equals 13 residues. Trimming pared 5 bases from V and 6 bases from J, leaving 13 bases between. Germline CDR1 and CDR2: SGHVS and FNYEAQ. The CDR3 here is CASSLSRTAEAFF. The DNA of the CDR3 is TGTGCCAGCAGCCTATCAAGGACGGCTGAAGCTTTCTTT.

This clonotype was recorded many times. The chain carries TRBV20-1 and TRBJ2-7; D unresolved. Germline CDR1 reads DFQATT; CDR2 reads SNEGSKA (reference sequence). The V and J ends lost 3 bases and 1 base respectively, with 16 bases between them. The CDR3 is made up of 15 amino acids. CDR3: CSARSHQHPSYEQYF. As DNA, the CDR3 is TGCAGTGCTAGGTCCCACCAACACCCTTCCTACGAGCAGTACTTC.

This clonotype was counted a few times. The chain combines TRBV24-1 with TRBJ2-1; 8 bases line up with TRBD1. The germline CDR1 and CDR2 sequences are KGHDR and SFDVKD. There are 14 residues in the CDR3. Trimming took 6 bases from V and 9 from J; bases not matched to a gene: 9. The CDR3: CATSRRQGAREQFF. The CDR3 nucleotides read TGTGCCACCAGTCGGCGGCAGGGGGCACGTGAGCAGTTCTTC.